This T cell receptor beta chain is from a study of control samples from healthy donors and cancer patients. Sequencing used immunoSEQ multiplex PCR; TCRdb keeps in-frame clones, though not all of them. The repertoire holds under 200,000 clones, with 90% to 95% as singletons. The V gene end was trimmed by 4 bases and the J gene end by 9 bases; junction bases not matched to a gene: 8. This CDR3 comprises 14 residues. Germline CDR1 and CDR2: MNHEY and SVGAGI. Sequences were obtained from blood. V and J are TRBV6-5 and TRBJ2-3; TRBD1 agrees at 9 bases. This sequence was found in a woman aged 25 to 39 in good health. The CDR3 spells CASSWGQGPVTQYF. The CDR3 DNA follows: TGTGCCAGCAGTTGGGGACAGGGCCCGGTCACGCAGTATTTT.